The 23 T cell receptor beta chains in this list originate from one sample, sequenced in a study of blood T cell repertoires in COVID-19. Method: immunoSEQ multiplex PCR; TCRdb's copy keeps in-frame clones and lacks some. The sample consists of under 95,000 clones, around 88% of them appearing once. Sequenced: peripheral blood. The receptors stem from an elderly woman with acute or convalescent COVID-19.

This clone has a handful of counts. The DNA for the CDR3 is TGTGCCAGTAGTTCAACCGGGACTAGCGGGGGTCAAGAGACCCAGTACTTC. As protein: CASSSTGTSGGQETQYF. This chain uses TRBV19 with TRBJ2-5; 14 bases are shared with TRBD2. The CDR3 sequence is 17 residues long. V shed 5 bases, J shed 2 bases, and the junction held 7 bases outside the gene matches. Germline assignment: CDR1 LNHDA and CDR2 SQIVND (reference sequence). The full variable domain, with the rest looked up from reference TRBV19 and TRBJ2-5, is DGGITQSPKYLFRKEGQNVTLSCEQNLNHDAMYWYRQDPGQGLRLIYYSQIVNDFQKGDIAEGYSVSREKKESFPLTVTSAQKNPTAFYLCASSSTGTSGGQETQYFGPGTRLLVL.

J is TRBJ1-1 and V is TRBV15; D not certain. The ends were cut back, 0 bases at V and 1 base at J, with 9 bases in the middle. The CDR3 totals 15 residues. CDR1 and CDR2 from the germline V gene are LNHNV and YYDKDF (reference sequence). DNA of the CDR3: TGTGCCACCAGCAGAGATCGAGGAACGAACACTGAAGCTTTCTTT. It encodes CATSRDRGTNTEAFF.

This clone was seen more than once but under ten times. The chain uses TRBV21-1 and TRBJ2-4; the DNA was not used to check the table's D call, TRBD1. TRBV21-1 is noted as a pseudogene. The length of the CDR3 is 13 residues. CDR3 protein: CASTSQGPNIQYF. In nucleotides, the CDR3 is TGTGCCAGCACAAGTCAGGGTCCTAACATTCAGTACTTT.

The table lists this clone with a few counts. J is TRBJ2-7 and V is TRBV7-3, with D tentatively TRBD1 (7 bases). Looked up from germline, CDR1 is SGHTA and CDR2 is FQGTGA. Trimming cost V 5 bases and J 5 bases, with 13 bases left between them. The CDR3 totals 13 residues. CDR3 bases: TGTGCCAGCAGCCCCCAGGGGGGCCACGAGCAGTACTTC. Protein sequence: CASSPQGGHEQYF.

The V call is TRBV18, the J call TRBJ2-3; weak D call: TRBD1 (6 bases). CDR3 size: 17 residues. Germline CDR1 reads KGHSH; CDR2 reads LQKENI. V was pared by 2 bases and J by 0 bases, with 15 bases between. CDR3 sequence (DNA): TGTGCCAGCTCACCAAATCGAGGGGGATCTAGCACAGATACGCAGTATTTT. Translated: CASSPNRGGSSTDTQYF.

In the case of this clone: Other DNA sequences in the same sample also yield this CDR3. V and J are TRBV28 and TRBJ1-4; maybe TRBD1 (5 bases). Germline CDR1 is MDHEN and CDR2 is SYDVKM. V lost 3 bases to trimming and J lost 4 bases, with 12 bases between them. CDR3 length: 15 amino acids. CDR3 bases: TGTGCCAGCAGTTTGGGGGGAACGGGTAATGAAAAACTGTTTTTT. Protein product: CASSLGGTGNEKLFF.

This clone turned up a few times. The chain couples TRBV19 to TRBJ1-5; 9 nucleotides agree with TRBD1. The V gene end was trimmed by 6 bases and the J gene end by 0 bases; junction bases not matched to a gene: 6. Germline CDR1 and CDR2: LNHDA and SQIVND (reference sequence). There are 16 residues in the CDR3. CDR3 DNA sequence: TGTGCCAGTAGAAAGGGACAGGGTTATAGCAATCAGCCCCAGCATTTT. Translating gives CASRKGQGYSNQPQHF.

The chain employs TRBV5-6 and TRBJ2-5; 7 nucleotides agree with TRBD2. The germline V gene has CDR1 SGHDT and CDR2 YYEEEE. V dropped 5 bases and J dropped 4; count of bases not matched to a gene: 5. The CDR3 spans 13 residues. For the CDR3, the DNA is TGTGCCAGCAGTTTCTGGGGGGGAGAGACCCAGTACTTC. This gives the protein CASSFWGGETQYF.

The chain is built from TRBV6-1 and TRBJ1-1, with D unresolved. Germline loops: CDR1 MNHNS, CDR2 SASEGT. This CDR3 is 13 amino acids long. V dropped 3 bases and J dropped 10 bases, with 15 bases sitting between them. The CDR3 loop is CASSDTMGQRAFF. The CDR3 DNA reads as TGTGCCAGCAGTGACACGATGGGTCAGCGAGCTTTCTTT.

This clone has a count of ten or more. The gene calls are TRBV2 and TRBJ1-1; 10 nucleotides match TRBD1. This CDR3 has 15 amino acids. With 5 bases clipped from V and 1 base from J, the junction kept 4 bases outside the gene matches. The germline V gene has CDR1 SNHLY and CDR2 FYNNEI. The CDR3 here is CASSRDRGRNTEAFF. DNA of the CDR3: TGTGCCAGCAGTAGGGACAGGGGCCGGAACACTGAAGCTTTCTTT.

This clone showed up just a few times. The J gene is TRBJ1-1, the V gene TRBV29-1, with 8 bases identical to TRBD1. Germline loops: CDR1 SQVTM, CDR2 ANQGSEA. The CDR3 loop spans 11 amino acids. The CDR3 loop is CGCTGGTEAFF. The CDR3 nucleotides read TGCGGCTGTACAGGGGGAACTGAAGCTTTCTTT.

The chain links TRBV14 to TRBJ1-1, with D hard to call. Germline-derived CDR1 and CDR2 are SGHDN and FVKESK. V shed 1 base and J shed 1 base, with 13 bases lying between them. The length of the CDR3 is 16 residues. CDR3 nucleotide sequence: TGTGCCAGCAGCCAAGTGAGACTGTCTAAGAACACTGAAGCTTTCTTT. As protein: CASSQVRLSKNTEAFF.

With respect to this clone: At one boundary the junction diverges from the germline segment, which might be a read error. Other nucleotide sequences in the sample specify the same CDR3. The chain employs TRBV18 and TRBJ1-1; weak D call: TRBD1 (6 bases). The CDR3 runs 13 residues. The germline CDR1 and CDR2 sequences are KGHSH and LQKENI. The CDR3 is CASSLRTDTEAFF. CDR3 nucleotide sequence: TGCGCCAGCTCTCTTCGGACAGACACTGAAGCTTTCTTT.

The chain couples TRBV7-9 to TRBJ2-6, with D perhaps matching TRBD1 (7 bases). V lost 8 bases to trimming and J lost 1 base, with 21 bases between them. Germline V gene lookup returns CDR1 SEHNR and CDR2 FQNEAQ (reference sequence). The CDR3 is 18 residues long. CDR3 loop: CASPLGGQAVSGANVLTF. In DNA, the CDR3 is TGTGCCAGCCCCCTGGGAGGACAGGCTGTATCTGGGGCCAACGTCCTGACTTTC.

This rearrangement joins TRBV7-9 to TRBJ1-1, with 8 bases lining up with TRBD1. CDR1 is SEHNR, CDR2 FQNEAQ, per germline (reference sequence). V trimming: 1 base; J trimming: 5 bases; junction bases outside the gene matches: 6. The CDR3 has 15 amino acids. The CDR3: CASSLEDRAGTEAFF. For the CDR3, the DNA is TGTGCCAGCAGCTTAGAGGACAGGGCCGGGACTGAAGCTTTCTTT.

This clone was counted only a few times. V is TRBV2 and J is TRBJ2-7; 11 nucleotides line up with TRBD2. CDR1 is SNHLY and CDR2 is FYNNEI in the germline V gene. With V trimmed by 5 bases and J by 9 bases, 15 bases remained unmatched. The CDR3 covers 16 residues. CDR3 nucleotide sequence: TGTGCCAGCAGTTCCACTAGCGGGGGATCCCTGAGCGGGCAGTACTTC. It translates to CASSSTSGGSLSGQYF.

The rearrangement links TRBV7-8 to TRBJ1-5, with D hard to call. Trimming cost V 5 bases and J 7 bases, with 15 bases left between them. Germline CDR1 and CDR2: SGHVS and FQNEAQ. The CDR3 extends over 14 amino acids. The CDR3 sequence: CASSGRGTPQPQHF. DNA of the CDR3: TGTGCCAGCAGCGGCCGAGGAACGCCCCAGCCCCAGCATTTT.

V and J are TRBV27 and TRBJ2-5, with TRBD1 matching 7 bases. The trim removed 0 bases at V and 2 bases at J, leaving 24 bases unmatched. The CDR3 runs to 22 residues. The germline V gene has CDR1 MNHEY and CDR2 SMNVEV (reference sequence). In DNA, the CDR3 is TGTGCCAGCAGTTTATCTTATCGCGCAGGGGGACCCGAAGTCTCAGGGCAAGAGACCCAGTACTTC. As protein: CASSLSYRAGGPEVSGQETQYF.

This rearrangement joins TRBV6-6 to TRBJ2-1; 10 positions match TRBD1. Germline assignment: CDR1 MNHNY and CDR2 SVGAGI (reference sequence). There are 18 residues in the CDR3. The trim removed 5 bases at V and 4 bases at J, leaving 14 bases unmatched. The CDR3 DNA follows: TGTGCCAGCAGTCAGCCCCCTTCGACAGGGGGCCGATACAATGAGCAGTTCTTC. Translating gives CASSQPPSTGGRYNEQFF.

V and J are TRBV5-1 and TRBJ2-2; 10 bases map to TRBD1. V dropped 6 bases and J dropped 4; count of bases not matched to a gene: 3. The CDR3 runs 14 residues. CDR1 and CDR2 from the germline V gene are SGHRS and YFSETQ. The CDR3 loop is CASMDRGSTGELFF. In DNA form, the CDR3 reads TGCGCCAGCATGGACAGGGGGAGCACCGGGGAGCTGTTTTTT. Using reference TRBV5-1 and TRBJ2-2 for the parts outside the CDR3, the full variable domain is KAGVTQTPRYLIKTRGQQVTLSCSPISGHRSVSWYQQTPGQGLQFLFEYFSETQRNKGNFPGRFSGRQFSNSRSEMNVSTLELGDSALYLCASMDRGSTGELFFGEGSRLTVL.

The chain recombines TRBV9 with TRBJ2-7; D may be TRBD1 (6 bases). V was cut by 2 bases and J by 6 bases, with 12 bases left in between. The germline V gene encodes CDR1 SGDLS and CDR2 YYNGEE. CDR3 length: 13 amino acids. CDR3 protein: CASSVITGSEQYF. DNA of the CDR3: TGTGCCAGCAGCGTTATCACAGGGTCCGAGCAGTACTTC.

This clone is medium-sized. This chain's CDR3 is CASRRAGYQETQYF. The CDR3 DNA reads as TGTGCCAGTAGAAGGGCAGGGTACCAAGAGACCCAGTACTTC. The V gene is TRBV19, the J gene TRBJ2-5, with a tentative D call TRBD1 (5 bases). The ends were cut back, 6 bases at V and 0 bases at J, with 11 bases in the middle. Germline CDR1 and CDR2: LNHDA and SQIVND (reference sequence). CDR3 length: 14 amino acids.

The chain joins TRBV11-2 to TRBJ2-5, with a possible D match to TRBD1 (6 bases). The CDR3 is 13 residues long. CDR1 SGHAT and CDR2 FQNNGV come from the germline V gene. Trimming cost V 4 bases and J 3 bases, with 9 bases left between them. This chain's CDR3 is CASSWTVKETQYF. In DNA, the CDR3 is TGTGCCAGCAGCTGGACAGTCAAAGAGACCCAGTACTTC.